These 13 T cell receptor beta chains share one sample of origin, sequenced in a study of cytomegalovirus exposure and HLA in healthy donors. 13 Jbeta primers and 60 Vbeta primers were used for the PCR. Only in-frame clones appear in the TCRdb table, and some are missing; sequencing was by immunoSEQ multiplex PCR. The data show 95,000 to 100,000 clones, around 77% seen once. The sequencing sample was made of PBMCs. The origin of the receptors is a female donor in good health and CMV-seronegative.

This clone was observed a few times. The chain's CDR3 is CASSLGGTGNGYTF. CDR3 bases: TGTGCCAGCAGCTTAGGCGGGACAGGGAACGGCTACACCTTC. The rearrangement links TRBV7-9 to TRBJ1-2; TRBD1 agrees at 9 bases. J gave up 8 bases and V 1 base, and 5 bases lay outside the gene matches. CDR1 is SEHNR, CDR2 FQNEAQ, per germline (reference sequence). The CDR3 contains 14 residues.

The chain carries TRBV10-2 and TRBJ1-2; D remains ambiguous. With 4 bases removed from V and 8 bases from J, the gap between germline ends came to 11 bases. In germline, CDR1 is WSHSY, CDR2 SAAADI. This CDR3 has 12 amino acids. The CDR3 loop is CASSGSSQGYTF. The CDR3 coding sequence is TGCGCCAGCAGTGGATCTAGCCAGGGCTACACCTTC.

The CDR3 loop is CASSLRGQGGEQYF. In DNA, the CDR3 is TGTGCCAGCTCATTAAGAGGGCAGGGAGGCGAGCAGTACTTC. The chain couples TRBV18 to TRBJ2-7, with D possibly TRBD2 on 6 matching bases. Germline assignment: CDR1 KGHSH and CDR2 LQKENI. Trimming pared 5 bases from V and 6 bases from J, leaving 17 bases between. The CDR3 is made up of 14 amino acids.

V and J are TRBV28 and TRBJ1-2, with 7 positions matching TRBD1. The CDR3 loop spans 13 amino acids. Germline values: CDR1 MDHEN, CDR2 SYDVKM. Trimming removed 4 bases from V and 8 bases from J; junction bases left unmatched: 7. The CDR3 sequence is CASSSDDRDGYTF. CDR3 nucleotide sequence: TGTGCCAGCAGTTCGGATGACAGGGACGGCTACACCTTC.

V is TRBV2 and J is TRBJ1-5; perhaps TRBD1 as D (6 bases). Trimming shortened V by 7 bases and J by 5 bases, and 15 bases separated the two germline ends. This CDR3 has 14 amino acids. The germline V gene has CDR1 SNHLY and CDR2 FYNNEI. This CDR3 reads CASNFLGQHQPQHF. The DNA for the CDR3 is TGTGCCAGCAATTTTTTGGGACAACATCAGCCCCAGCATTTT. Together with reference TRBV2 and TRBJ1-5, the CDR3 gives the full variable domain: EPEVTQTPSHQVTQMGQEVILRCVPISNHLYFYWYRQILGQKVEFLVSFYNNEISEKSEIFDDQFSVERPDGSNFTLKIRSTKLEDSAMYFCASNFLGQHQPQHFGDGTRLSIL.

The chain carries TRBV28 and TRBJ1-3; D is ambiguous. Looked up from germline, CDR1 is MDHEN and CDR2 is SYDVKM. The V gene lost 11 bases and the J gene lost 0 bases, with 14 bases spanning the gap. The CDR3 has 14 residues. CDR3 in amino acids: CACLTLSSGNTIYF. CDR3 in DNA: TGTGCCTGCTTGACACTTAGCTCTGGAAACACCATATATTTT.

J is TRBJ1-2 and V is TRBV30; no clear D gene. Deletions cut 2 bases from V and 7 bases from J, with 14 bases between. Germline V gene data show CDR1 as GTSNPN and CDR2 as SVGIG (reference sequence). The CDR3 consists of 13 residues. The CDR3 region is CAWSLPPQFGYTF. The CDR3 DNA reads TGTGCCTGGAGTCTACCCCCACAGTTTGGCTACACCTTC.

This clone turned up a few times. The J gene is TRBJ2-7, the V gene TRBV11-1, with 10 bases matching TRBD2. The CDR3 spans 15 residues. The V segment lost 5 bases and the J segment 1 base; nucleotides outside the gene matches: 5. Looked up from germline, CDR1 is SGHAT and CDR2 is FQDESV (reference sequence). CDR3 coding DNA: TGTGCCAGCAGCCTCCAGCGGGGGGGTTCCTACGAGCAGTACTTC. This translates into CASSLQRGGSYEQYF.

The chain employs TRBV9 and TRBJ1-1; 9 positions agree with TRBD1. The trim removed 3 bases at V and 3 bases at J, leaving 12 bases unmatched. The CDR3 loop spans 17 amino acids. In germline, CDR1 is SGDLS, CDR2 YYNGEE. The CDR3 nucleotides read TGTGCCAGCAGCGCTCCAACAGGGGGCGCCGCCGACACTGAAGCTTTCTTT. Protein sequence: CASSAPTGGAADTEAFF.

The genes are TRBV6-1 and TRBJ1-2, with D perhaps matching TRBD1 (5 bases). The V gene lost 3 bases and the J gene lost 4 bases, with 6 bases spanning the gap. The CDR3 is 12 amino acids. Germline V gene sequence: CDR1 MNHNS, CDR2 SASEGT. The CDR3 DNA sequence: TGTGCCAGCAGTGACAGGGTCTATGGCTACACCTTC. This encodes CASSDRVYGYTF.

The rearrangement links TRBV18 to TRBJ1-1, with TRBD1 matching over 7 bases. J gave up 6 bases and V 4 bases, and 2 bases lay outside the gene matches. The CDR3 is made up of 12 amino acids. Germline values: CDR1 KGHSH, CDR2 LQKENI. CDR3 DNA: TGTGCCAGCTCACAACAGGGGTCTGAAGCTTTCTTT. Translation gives CASSQQGSEAFF.

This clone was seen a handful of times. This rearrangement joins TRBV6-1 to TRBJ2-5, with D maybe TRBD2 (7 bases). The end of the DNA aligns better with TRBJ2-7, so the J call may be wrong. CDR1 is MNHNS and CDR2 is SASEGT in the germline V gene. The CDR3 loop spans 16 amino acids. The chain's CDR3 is CASSEGTGGGPAEQYF. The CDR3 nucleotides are TGTGCCAGCAGTGAAGGGACTGGCGGGGGCCCCGCCGAGCAGTACTTC.

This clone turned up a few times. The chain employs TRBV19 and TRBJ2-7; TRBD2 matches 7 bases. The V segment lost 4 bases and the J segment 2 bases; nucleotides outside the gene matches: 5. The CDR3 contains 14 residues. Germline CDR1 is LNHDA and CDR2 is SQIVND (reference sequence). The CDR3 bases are TGTGCCAGTAGTAGGTACGCGGGAGCCTACGAGCAGTACTTC. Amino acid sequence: CASSRYAGAYEQYF.